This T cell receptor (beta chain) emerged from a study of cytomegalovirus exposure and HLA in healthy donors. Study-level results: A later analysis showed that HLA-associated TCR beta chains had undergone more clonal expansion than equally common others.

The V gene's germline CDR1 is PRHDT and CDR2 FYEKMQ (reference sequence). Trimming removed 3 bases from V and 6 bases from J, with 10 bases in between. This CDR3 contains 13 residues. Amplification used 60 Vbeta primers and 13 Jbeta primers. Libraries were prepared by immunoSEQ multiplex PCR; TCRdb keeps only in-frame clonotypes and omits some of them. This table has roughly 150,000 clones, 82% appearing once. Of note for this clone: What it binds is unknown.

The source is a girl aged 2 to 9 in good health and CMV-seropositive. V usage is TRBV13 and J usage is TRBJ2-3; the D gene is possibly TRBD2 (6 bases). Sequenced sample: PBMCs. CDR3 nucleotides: TGTGCCAGCAGCTTCGGACTACCGGATACGCAGTATTTT. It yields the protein CASSFGLPDTQYF. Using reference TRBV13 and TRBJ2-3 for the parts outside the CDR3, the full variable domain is AAGVIQSPRHLIKEKRETATLKCYPIPRHDTVYWYQQGPGQDPQFLISFYEKMQSDKGSIPDRFSAQQFSDYHSELNMSSLELGDSALYFCASSFGLPDTQYFGPGTRLTVL.